Presented here are 16 T cell receptor beta chains from one specimen sequenced in a study of molecular identifiers for immune sequencing clone quantification listed by TCRdb under 2018. Libraries came from PCR. The sequencer listed for this sample is NextSeq 500. Starting from the raw public reads, TCRdb applied fastp trimming at Q25, assembled clones with MiXCR and retained in-frame beta chains. Identical CDR3 protein sequences are pooled into one entry, listed with their most common genes and DNA. This sample has roughly 630,000 distinct CDR3 sequences in its table, and over 25% of those were observed once. The ten most abundant clones make up 0.75% to 0.8% of the sample. Material for sequencing was naive CD8+ T cells from blood, with Jurkat cell RNA spiked in. Explained via the paper, the cell subset or site label denotes: FACS-sorted CD8+CD4-CCR7+CD45RA+ naive T cells. The source of these receptors is a human donor in good health. Some libraries in this study had Jurkat cell RNA spiked in.

The chain links TRBV12-3 or TRBV12-4 to TRBJ2-3; 8 nucleotides agree with TRBD2. The length of the CDR3 is 18 residues. J lost 7 bases, V lost 3 bases, and 18 bases had no gene match. The CDR3 bases are TGTGCCAGCAGTTTCCAGCCGGGATCGGGGGGGTACAGAAATACGCAGTATTTT. Protein sequence: CASSFQPGSGGYRNTQYF.

The table lists this clonotype with many counts. DNA for the CDR3: TGTGCCAGTTCTTGGGCTAGAGAAAACCAAGAGACCCAGTACTTC. Translation: CASSWARENQETQYF. The J gene is TRBJ2-5, the V gene TRBV19, with no clear D. V lost 8 bases to trimming and J lost 0 bases, with 16 bases between them. CDR1 is LNHDA and CDR2 is SQIVND in the germline V gene (reference sequence). CDR3 length equals 15 residues.

The V and J genes are TRBV5-4 and TRBJ2-5; 7 bases are shared with TRBD2. The CDR3 loop spans 15 amino acids. The germline gives CDR1 SGHNT, CDR2 YYREEE (reference sequence). With 3 bases clipped from V and 5 bases from J, the junction kept 10 bases outside the gene matches. The CDR3 DNA reads as TGTGCCAGCAGCTCCACGGCTGCCGGGGGGGAGACCCAGTACTTC. Encoded protein: CASSSTAAGGETQYF. Full variable domain (missing parts from reference TRBV5-4 and TRBJ2-5): ETGVTQSPTHLIKTRGQQVTLRCSSQSGHNTVSWYQQALGQGPQFIFQYYREEENGRGNFPPRFSGLQFPNYSSELNVNALELDDSALYLCASSSTAAGGETQYFGPGTRLLVL.

The chain uses TRBV6-5 and TRBJ2-1; the D gene is possibly TRBD2 (5 bases). Germline V lookup: CDR1 MNHEY, CDR2 SVGAGI. V lost 5 bases, J lost 2 bases, and 7 bases lay in between. This CDR3 spans 13 amino acids. DNA for the CDR3: TGTGCCAGCAGTACCGGGGCCTACAATGAGCAGTTCTTC. This gives the protein CASSTGAYNEQFF.

This clonotype was recorded at least ten times. This chain uses TRBV7-9 with TRBJ1-3; D remains ambiguous. V lost 8 bases and J 7 bases, leaving 6 bases between the germline ends. Per germline, CDR1 SEHNR and CDR2 FQNEAQ (reference sequence). This CDR3 is 10 amino acids long. In nucleotides, the CDR3 is TGTGCCAGCGAGATCAACACCATATATTTT. Its translation is CASEINTIYF. Full variable domain (remainder filled in from reference TRBV7-9 and TRBJ1-3): DTGVSQNPRHKITKRGQNVTFRCDPISEHNRLYWYRQTLGQGPEFLTYFQNEAQLEKSRLLSDRFSAERPKGSFSTLEIQRTEQGDSAMYLCASEINTIYFGEGSWLTVV.

The chain has TRBV6-1 and TRBJ2-3, with a weak D call TRBD1 (5 bases). This CDR3 region has 15 residues. Trimming removed 2 bases from V and 1 base from J, with 10 bases in between. The germline CDR1 and CDR2 sequences are MNHNS and SASEGT. The CDR3: CASSELKGGTDTQYF. For the CDR3, the DNA is TGTGCCAGCAGTGAACTTAAAGGGGGCACAGATACGCAGTATTTT.

The sample holds many counts of this clonotype. The gene calls are TRBV4-3 and TRBJ2-1; perhaps TRBD2 as D (5 bases). CDR1 and CDR2 (germline): LGHNA, YSLEER. This CDR3 is built from 15 residues. Trimming left V 0 bases short and J 5 bases short, with 11 bases between. As DNA, the CDR3 is TGCGCCAGCAGCCAAGATTGGGCTAGCCACAATGAGCAGTTCTTC. This encodes CASSQDWASHNEQFF.

The gene calls are TRBV3-1 and TRBJ2-1; 15 bases match TRBD2. This CDR3 spans 20 amino acids. Germline CDR1 is LGHDT and CDR2 is YNNKEL (reference sequence). Trimming cost V 0 bases and J 3 bases; bases outside gene matches: 9. CDR3: CASSQDGTSGRINYYNEQFF. DNA of the CDR3: TGTGCCAGCAGCCAAGACGGGACTAGCGGGAGGATCAATTACTACAATGAGCAGTTCTTC.

The rearrangement joins TRBV13 to TRBJ2-1; unclear D gene. This CDR3 is built from 12 residues. Trimming stripped 3 bases from V and 9 bases from J, with 9 bases between. The germline V gene encodes CDR1 PRHDT and CDR2 FYEKMQ (reference sequence). CDR3 amino acids: CASSLQETEQFF. The DNA of the CDR3 is TGTGCCAGCAGCTTGCAGGAGACTGAGCAGTTCTTC.

Many counts were recorded for this clonotype. This rearrangement joins TRBV29-1 to TRBJ1-2; TRBD1 agrees at 10 bases. This CDR3 contains 13 residues. Per germline, CDR1 SQVTM and CDR2 ANQGSEA. With V trimmed by 3 bases and J by 5 bases, 3 bases remained unmatched. CDR3 in amino acids: CSVDDRGLYGYTF. The CDR3 region has the DNA TGCAGCGTTGACGACAGGGGGCTTTATGGCTACACCTTC.

Points on this clonotype: This clone may be a read error of a much larger clone one base away. The chain uses TRBV6-2 or TRBV6-3 and TRBJ2-3, with unresolved D. Germline V lookup: CDR1 MNHEY, CDR2 SVGEGT. V dropped 4 bases and J dropped 4 bases, with 12 bases sitting between them. This CDR3 spans 14 amino acids. CDR3 in DNA: TGTGCCAGCAGTTGCTCGACTGTCCCAGATACGCAGTATTTT. Translating gives CASSCSTVPDTQYF.

The rearrangement joins TRBV7-9 to TRBJ2-1, with 10 bases lining up with TRBD2. The germline CDR1 and CDR2 sequences are SEHNR and FQNEAQ (reference sequence). V was pared by 3 bases and J by 8 bases, with 10 bases of the junction left unmatched. The CDR3 runs to 16 residues. CDR3 residues: CASSLWAASGSDEQFF. CDR3 bases: TGTGCCAGCAGCTTGTGGGCGGCTAGCGGGAGTGATGAGCAGTTCTTC.

This clonotype has more than one count but fewer than ten. This rearrangement joins TRBV30 to TRBJ2-3; 8 bases agree with TRBD2. CDR3 length equals 14 residues. Germline V CDR1 and CDR2: GTSNPN, SVGIG (reference sequence). Losses at the gene ends were 5 bases for V and 6 bases for J; bases not matched to a gene: 10. The CDR3 sequence is CAWSRGGTWDTQYF. The CDR3 DNA sequence: TGTGCCTGGTCACGGGGGGGAACCTGGGATACGCAGTATTTT. Filled out from reference TRBV30 and TRBJ2-3, the complete variable domain reads SQTIHQWPATLVQPVGSPLSLECTVEGTSNPNLYWYRQAAGRGLQLLFYSVGIGQISSEVPQNLSASRPQDRQFILSSKKLLLSDSGFYLCAWSRGGTWDTQYFGPGTRLTVL.

This clonotype was observed at least ten times. The chain combines TRBV2 with TRBJ2-3, with 7 bases matching TRBD1. Germline CDR1 SNHLY, CDR2 FYNNEI. The CDR3 has 14 residues. V trimming: 2 bases; J trimming: 4 bases; junction bases outside the gene matches: 3. The CDR3 reads CASSETGAADTQYF. The DNA of the CDR3 is TGTGCCAGCAGTGAAACAGGGGCAGCAGATACGCAGTATTTT.

This clonotype has a handful of counts. This chain joins TRBV12-5 and TRBJ2-5; D might be TRBD1 (5 bases). The CDR3 loop spans 13 amino acids. V lost 5 bases and J 0 bases, leaving 7 bases between the germline ends. CDR1 is LGHNT, CDR2 FRNRAP, per germline. The CDR3 loop is CASGMDNQETQYF. The CDR3 DNA follows: TGTGCTAGTGGTATGGACAACCAAGAGACCCAGTACTTC. The full variable domain, in which reference TRBV12-5 and TRBJ2-5 provide the parts outside the CDR3, is DARVTQTPRHKVTEMGQEVTMRCQPILGHNTVFWYRQTMMQGLELLAYFRNRAPLDDSGMPKDRFSAEMPDATLATLKIQPSEPRDSAVYFCASGMDNQETQYFGPGTRLLVL.

This clonotype occurred a few times. V gene TRBV30 combines with J gene TRBJ2-2; D gene ambiguous. This CDR3 is built from 11 residues. Germline CDR1 and CDR2: GTSNPN and SVGIG (reference sequence). V was pared by 8 bases and J by 2 bases, with 6 bases between. CDR3: CAGENTGELFF. The CDR3, as DNA: TGTGCCGGTGAAAACACCGGGGAGCTGTTTTTT.